The clone carrying this TCR beta chain was found once. The data were taken from a study of OX40 agonist ivuxolimab in advanced cancers. Across the whole study: With a range of 23 to 79, age averaged about 59 years, and 75% to 90% were male.

The protocol was immunoSEQ multiplex PCR, while the TCRdb copy is restricted to in-frame clones and leaves out a portion. The sample has 75,000 to 100,000 clones, roughly 87% seen once; the top ten hold 0.45% to 0.55%. The V and J ends lost 4 bases and 5 bases respectively, with 11 bases between them. Germline CDR1 LNHDA, CDR2 SQIVND (reference sequence). The CDR3 is 13 amino acids. Material: CD4+ or CD8+ T cells sorted from blood, obtained in a trial of the OX40 agonist ivuxolimab. V is TRBV19 and J is TRBJ1-1; D gene uncertain. The TCR comes from an adult with an advanced solid tumor such as melanoma, head and neck, liver or kidney cancer. This CDR3 is CASSKRGITEAFF. CDR3 bases: TGTGCCAGTAGTAAACGGGGAATTACTGAAGCTTTCTTT. Together with reference TRBV19 and TRBJ1-1, the CDR3 gives the full variable domain: DGGITQSPKYLFRKEGQNVTLSCEQNLNHDAMYWYRQDPGQGLRLIYYSQIVNDFQKGDIAEGYSVSREKKESFPLTVTSAQKNPTAFYLCASSKRGITEAFFGQGTRLTVV.